A selection of T cell receptor beta chains follows, all from one sample in a study of technical replicates of blood from a few donors. Only in-frame clones appear in the TCRdb table, and some are missing; sequencing was by immunoSEQ multiplex PCR. The sample holds more than 75,000 clones, roughly 94% seen once. Material for sequencing was T cells isolated from PBMCs. Source of these receptors: a human donor in good health. CDR3s include the opening cysteine and the closing phenylalanine or tryptophan. The order of the fields is V gene, clone size, J gene, CDR3 protein. A clone size is listed for some rows: how often the clone was seen (once, few, many), or a class if it is expanded.

V gene: TRBV27
clone size: once
J gene: TRBJ1-1
CDR3 protein: CASSQQGALNTEAFF

V gene: TRBV18
clone size: -
J gene: TRBJ1-5
CDR3 protein: CASSPSTVDQPQHF

V gene: TRBV30
clone size: -
J gene: TRBJ2-1
CDR3 protein: CAWSEGSRDEQFF

V gene: TRBV4-3
clone size: -
J gene: TRBJ1-4
CDR3 protein: CASSLDGTENEKLFF

V gene: TRBV7-9
clone size: many
J gene: TRBJ1-1
CDR3 protein: CASSLSYRVTEAFF

V gene: TRBV7-6
clone size: -
J gene: TRBJ2-2
CDR3 protein: CASSPRISGSAGELFF

V gene: TRBV6-5
clone size: -
J gene: TRBJ2-1
CDR3 protein: CASRGGRAFPEQFF

V gene: TRBV15
clone size: -
J gene: TRBJ1-3
CDR3 protein: CATSREVLGSGNTIYF

V gene: TRBV5-5
clone size: -
J gene: TRBJ1-2
CDR3 protein: CASSFEQPYGYTF

V gene: TRBV5-1
clone size: -
J gene: TRBJ2-2
CDR3 protein: CASSWDYTGELFF

V gene: TRBV9
clone size: -
J gene: TRBJ1-1
CDR3 protein: CASSVVEGTEAFF

V gene: TRBV7-9
clone size: -
J gene: TRBJ2-4
CDR3 protein: CASSLVTGALANIQYF

V gene: TRBV10-1
clone size: once
J gene: TRBJ1-1
CDR3 protein: CASSETGREETEAFF

V gene: TRBV19
clone size: -
J gene: TRBJ2-6
CDR3 protein: CASSKQDSGANVLTF

V gene: TRBV7-9
clone size: -
J gene: TRBJ2-5
CDR3 protein: CASLTGSRETQYF

V gene: TRBV23-1
clone size: once
J gene: TRBJ1-4
CDR3 protein: CASSLKGQGNEKLFF

V gene: TRBV5-1
clone size: -
J gene: TRBJ1-3
CDR3 protein: CASSLAGFSGNTIYF

V gene: TRBV13
clone size: -
J gene: TRBJ2-5
CDR3 protein: CASSFRGGQGQGETQYF

V gene: TRBV30
clone size: -
J gene: TRBJ1-3
CDR3 protein: CAWSTDTGNTIYF

V gene: TRBV4-1
clone size: -
J gene: TRBJ2-7
CDR3 protein: CASSQDESGGVSYEQYF

V gene: TRBV29-1
clone size: once
J gene: TRBJ2-7
CDR3 protein: CSALRTSGTYEQYF

V gene: TRBV14
clone size: few
J gene: TRBJ2-7
CDR3 protein: CASSQGGAGEQYF

V gene: TRBV9
clone size: -
J gene: TRBJ2-1
CDR3 protein: CASSVEGDFYNEQFF

V gene: TRBV28
clone size: once
J gene: TRBJ1-2
CDR3 protein: CASSGGTVYGYTF

V gene: TRBV6-6
clone size: -
J gene: TRBJ2-3
CDR3 protein: CASSYRDTATDTQYF

V gene: TRBV7-8
clone size: -
J gene: TRBJ2-1
CDR3 protein: CASSLWEGRNRAQFF

V gene: TRBV4-1
clone size: -
J gene: TRBJ2-7
CDR3 protein: CASSRLVAGGPVGNEQYF

V gene: TRBV7-9
clone size: -
J gene: TRBJ2-1
CDR3 protein: CASSRLQDGLYNEQFF

V gene: TRBV2
clone size: -
J gene: TRBJ2-7
CDR3 protein: CASSDPGQGWPYEQYF

V gene: TRBV6-4
clone size: -
J gene: TRBJ2-2
CDR3 protein: CASSDSPSTGELFF

V gene: TRBV6-5
clone size: -
J gene: TRBJ2-1
CDR3 protein: CASRDLAGGYEQFF

V gene: TRBV5-1
clone size: -
J gene: TRBJ2-5
CDR3 protein: CASSYGQQETQYF

V gene: TRBV15
clone size: -
J gene: TRBJ1-2
CDR3 protein: CATSRVGPQGYGYTF

V gene: TRBV28
clone size: -
J gene: TRBJ2-1
CDR3 protein: CASSLATSGMLNEQFF

V gene: TRBV19
clone size: -
J gene: TRBJ2-2
CDR3 protein: CASMSHSYTGELFF

V gene: TRBV5-1
clone size: -
J gene: TRBJ2-3
CDR3 protein: CASSTLGSADTQYF

V gene: TRBV7-9
clone size: -
J gene: TRBJ2-4
CDR3 protein: CASSSGFSNIQYF

V gene: TRBV15
clone size: -
J gene: TRBJ2-7
CDR3 protein: CATSREGRAGEQYF

V gene: TRBV6-6
clone size: -
J gene: TRBJ2-2
CDR3 protein: CASIVLSGELFF

V gene: TRBV6-5
clone size: -
J gene: TRBJ2-5
CDR3 protein: CASSYSQGSVETQYF

V gene: TRBV5-1
clone size: -
J gene: TRBJ1-5
CDR3 protein: CASSLGQGTQPQHF

V gene: TRBV2
clone size: -
J gene: TRBJ2-7
CDR3 protein: CASSGTSGSLNEQYF

V gene: TRBV7-9
clone size: once
J gene: TRBJ2-3
CDR3 protein: CASSLGRDTQYF

V gene: TRBV5-5
clone size: few
J gene: TRBJ2-3
CDR3 protein: CASSSRTGATDTQYF

V gene: TRBV15
clone size: -
J gene: TRBJ2-7
CDR3 protein: CATSNEPGSSYEQYF

V gene: TRBV27
clone size: -
J gene: TRBJ2-3
CDR3 protein: CASSLSWTGTRPDTQYF

V gene: TRBV6-6
clone size: -
J gene: TRBJ2-1
CDR3 protein: CASSRTGTSSDNMQFF

V gene: TRBV5-1
clone size: -
J gene: TRBJ2-1
CDR3 protein: CASSWGQPNEQFF

V gene: TRBV19
clone size: -
J gene: TRBJ2-7
CDR3 protein: CASSSRGRGYEQYF

V gene: TRBV28
clone size: -
J gene: TRBJ2-7
CDR3 protein: CASSLYTRKYF

V gene: TRBV6-1
clone size: -
J gene: TRBJ1-5
CDR3 protein: CASRDSGESQPQHF

V gene: TRBV6-1
clone size: -
J gene: TRBJ2-2
CDR3 protein: CASSEVERIAGGELFF

V gene: TRBV5-6
clone size: -
J gene: TRBJ1-1
CDR3 protein: CASIKNTEAFF

V gene: TRBV30
clone size: few
J gene: TRBJ1-1
CDR3 protein: CAWSATHEAFF

V gene: TRBV7-2
clone size: -
J gene: TRBJ1-3
CDR3 protein: CASRSATSSGNTIYF

V gene: TRBV6-4
clone size: -
J gene: TRBJ2-3
CDR3 protein: CASSPLGTDTQYF

V gene: TRBV6-5
clone size: once
J gene: TRBJ2-2
CDR3 protein: CATRGGLDTGELFF